The source of this T cell receptor (beta chain) is a study of T cell changes during pregnancy in multiple sclerosis. TCRdb keeps only in-frame clones here, not all; method: immunoSEQ multiplex PCR. Of 57,000 or so clones in the sample, roughly 88% were seen once. Germline loops: CDR1 SGDLS, CDR2 YYNGEE. J lost 0 bases, V lost 4 bases, and 7 bases had no gene match. The length of the CDR3 is 15 residues. Sequenced material: peripheral blood, taken in the third trimester of pregnancy. The chain uses TRBV9 and TRBJ2-7; 7 bases map to TRBD2. The receptor was isolated from a female donor in good health, enrolled as a control in a pregnancy study. DNA for the CDR3: TGTGCCAGCAGCATTAGCGGGTCGAGCTCCTACGAGCAGTACTTC. Its protein product is CASSISGSSSYEQYF.